This TCR beta chain comes out of a study of Ad26.COV2.S vaccination and SARS-CoV-2 variants. Study summary: Donor was in the COV1001 Ad26.COV2.S trial arm. Study observations and caveats: Total T cell responses may have been underestimated by the TCR breadth and depth analyses.

The germline V gene encodes CDR1 LNHDA and CDR2 SQIVND (reference sequence). The CDR3 is 13 amino acids. Deletions cut 1 base from V and 4 bases from J, with 7 bases between. This clone was observed a few times. What it binds is not known. Clones were read by immunoSEQ multiplex PCR, and TCRdb kept only the in-frame ones, dropping some. The table includes just under 250,000 clones, 85% to 90% detected once. Treatment in this sample: some 20 received Ad26.COV2.S at low or high dose, single or two shots; about 5 received placebo; per-sample allocation not given. Sampling was done on day 63 after the first vaccine or placebo injection.

The V and J genes are TRBV19 and TRBJ1-2; D remains ambiguous. The clonotype comes from a person between 18 and 65 years old who received the Ad26.COV2.S COVID-19 vaccine or a placebo. The material was peripheral blood, obtained in a trial of Ad26.COV2.S vaccine versus placebo. The CDR3 region is CASSIGGSYGYTF. DNA of the CDR3: TGTGCCAGTAGTATAGGTGGCAGCTATGGCTACACCTTC.